The clone carrying this T cell receptor beta chain was detected a few times. Antigen unknown. Deletions cut 6 bases from V and 4 bases from J, with 12 bases between. CDR3 length equals 13 residues. Looked up from germline, CDR1 is MNHEY and CDR2 is SVGAGI. The protocol was immunoSEQ multiplex PCR, while the TCRdb copy is restricted to in-frame clones and leaves out a portion. The sample records about 140,000 clones, approximately 85% being singletons. These data are taken from a study of T cell responses to AZD1222 COVID-19 vaccine. Study-level points and caveats: Spike was spanned by vaccine-associated CD4 TCRs, which were dominant at 160-218 and 743-854.

Material: peripheral blood, obtained on day 0 of AZD1222 vaccination. The clonotype was recovered from an adult in good health. The rearrangement joins TRBV6-5 to TRBJ2-5; the D gene is possibly TRBD2 (6 bases). CDR3 coding DNA: TGTGCCAGCAGCCCGGGAGAAACAGAGACCCAGTACTTC. Amino acids: CASSPGETETQYF.